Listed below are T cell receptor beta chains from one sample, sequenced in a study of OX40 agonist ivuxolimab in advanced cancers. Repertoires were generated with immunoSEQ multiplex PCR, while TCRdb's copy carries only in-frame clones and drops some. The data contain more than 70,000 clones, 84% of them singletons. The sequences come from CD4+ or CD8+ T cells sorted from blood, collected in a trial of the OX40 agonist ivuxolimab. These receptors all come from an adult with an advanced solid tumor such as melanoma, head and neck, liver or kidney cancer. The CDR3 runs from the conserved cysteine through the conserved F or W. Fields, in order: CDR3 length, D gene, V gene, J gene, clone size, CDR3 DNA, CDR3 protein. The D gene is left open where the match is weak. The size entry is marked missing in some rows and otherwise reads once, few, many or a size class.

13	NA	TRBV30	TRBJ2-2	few	TGTGCCTGGAGTACGGGTGTACGCGGGGAGCTGTTTTTT	CAWSTGVRGELFF
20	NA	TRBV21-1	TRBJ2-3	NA	TGTGCCAGCAGCAAAGTGACCGACCAGGGGGCAAAGGTAAGCACAGATACGCAGTATTTT	CASSKVTDQGAKVSTDTQYF
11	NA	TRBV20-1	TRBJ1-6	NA	TGCAGTGCTCGCCCCGGAGCGGCCCTCCACTTT	CSARPGAALHF
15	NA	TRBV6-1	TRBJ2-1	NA	TGTGCCAGCAGTGAACAAGGGACCCCAAACAATGAGCAGTTCTTC	CASSEQGTPNNEQFF
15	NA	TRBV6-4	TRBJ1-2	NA	TGTGCCAGCAGCGCGACAGAGGCAGCTAACTATGGCTACACCTTC	CASSATEAANYGYTF
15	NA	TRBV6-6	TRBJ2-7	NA	TGTGCCAGCACCCCGAGGTCCGATAACTCCTACGAGCAGTACTTC	CASTPRSDNSYEQYF
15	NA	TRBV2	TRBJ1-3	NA	TGTGCCAGCAGTGAATTAGCAGGGGAGGGAAACACCATATATTTT	CASSELAGEGNTIYF
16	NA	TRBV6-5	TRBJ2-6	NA	TGTGCCAGCAGTTACTCCGGTTACTCTGGGGCCAACGTCCTGACTTTC	CASSYSGYSGANVLTF
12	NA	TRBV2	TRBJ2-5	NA	TGTGCCAGCATTCAGTACCAAGAGACCCAGTACTTC	CASIQYQETQYF
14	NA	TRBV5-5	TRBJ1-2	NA	TGTGCCAGCAGCTTCGTGGGGCAGGTCTATGGCTACACCTTC	CASSFVGQVYGYTF
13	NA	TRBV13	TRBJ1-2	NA	TGTGCCAGCAGCTTGGGAGGGAGGGGCGGCTACACCTTC	CASSLGGRGGYTF
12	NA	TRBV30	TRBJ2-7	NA	TGTGCCTGGAGTGCTCCCCGGTACGAGCAGTACTTC	CAWSAPRYEQYF
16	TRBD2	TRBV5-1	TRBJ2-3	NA	TGCGCCAGCAGCCCCGGACTAGCGAAAAGCACAGATACGCAGTATTTT	CASSPGLAKSTDTQYF
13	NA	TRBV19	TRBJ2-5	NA	TGTGCCAGTCGTAATCAGGGGGGGGAGACCCAGTACTTC	CASRNQGGETQYF
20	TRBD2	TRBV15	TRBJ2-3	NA	TGTGCCACCAGCGGAGACACTAGCGGGGGGGCCGGGTTGGCACAGAATACGCAGTATTTT	CATSGDTSGGAGLAQNTQYF
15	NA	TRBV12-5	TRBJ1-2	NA	TGTGCTAGTGCCCTCTTCGTGGGGGGGGCAAGTGGCTACACCTTC	CASALFVGGASGYTF
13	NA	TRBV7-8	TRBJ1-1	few	TGTGCCAGCAGCCCCCCCATGAACACTGAAGCTTTCTTT	CASSPPMNTEAFF
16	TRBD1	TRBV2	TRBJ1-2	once	TGTGCCAGCAGTGAGTCAAGGACAGGGGGCCGCTATGGCTACACCTTC	CASSESRTGGRYGYTF
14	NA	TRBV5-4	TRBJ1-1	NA	TGTGCCAGCAGCTTGGAGAGGGAGGGCACTGAAGCTTTCTTT	CASSLEREGTEAFF
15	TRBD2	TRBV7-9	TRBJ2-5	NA	TGTGCCAGCAGCACGACTAGCGGGAGCGGGGAGACCCAGTACTTC	CASSTTSGSGETQYF
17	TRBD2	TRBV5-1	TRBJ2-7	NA	TGCGCCAGCAGCCCCGGGACTAGCGGGGAGAGGCTCTACGAGCAGTACTTC	CASSPGTSGERLYEQYF
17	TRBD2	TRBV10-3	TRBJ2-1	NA	TGTGCCATCAGTCGGGGGGGGTCCGTCGGCTCCTACAATGAGCAGTTCTTC	CAISRGGSVGSYNEQFF
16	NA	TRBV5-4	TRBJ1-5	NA	TGTGCCAGCAGCTTCGCGGCTGTTCATAGCAATCAGCCCCAGCATTTT	CASSFAAVHSNQPQHF
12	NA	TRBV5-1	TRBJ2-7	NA	TGCGCCAGCAGCTTGGGTACGTACGAGCAGTACTTC	CASSLGTYEQYF
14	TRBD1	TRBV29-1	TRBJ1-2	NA	TGCAGCGTTGCGGCAACAGGGGTTGAAAATGGCTACACCTTC	CSVAATGVENGYTF
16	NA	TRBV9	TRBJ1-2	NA	TGTGCCAGCAGCGTAGGTTGGGGTGAACTCTCTGGTGGCTACACCTTC	CASSVGWGELSGGYTF
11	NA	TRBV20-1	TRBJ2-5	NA	TGCAGTGCCCCCCTGGGGGAGACCCAGTACTTC	CSAPLGETQYF
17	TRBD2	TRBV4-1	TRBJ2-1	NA	TGCGCCAGCAGCCACTCCCGGGGCGGGAGCTCCTACAATGAGCAGTTCTTC	CASSHSRGGSSYNEQFF